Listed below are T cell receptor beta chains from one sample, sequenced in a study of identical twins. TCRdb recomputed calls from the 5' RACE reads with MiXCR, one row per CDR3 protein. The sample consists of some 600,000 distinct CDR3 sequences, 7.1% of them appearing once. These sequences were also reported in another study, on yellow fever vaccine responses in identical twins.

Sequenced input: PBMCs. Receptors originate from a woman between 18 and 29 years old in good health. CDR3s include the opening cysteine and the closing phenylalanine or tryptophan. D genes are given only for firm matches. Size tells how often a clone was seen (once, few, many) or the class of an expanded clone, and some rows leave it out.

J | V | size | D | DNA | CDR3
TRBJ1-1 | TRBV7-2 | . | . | TGTGCCAGCAGCTTAAGGCAGACCCAGAACACTGAAGCTTTCTTT | CASSLRQTQNTEAFF
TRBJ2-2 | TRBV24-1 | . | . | TGTGCCACCAGTGCAGCCGTGAACACCGGGGAGCTGTTTTTT | CATSAAVNTGELFF
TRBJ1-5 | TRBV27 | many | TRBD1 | TGTGCCAGCAGTCGAGCAGGGGGCGGCAATCAGCCCCAGCATTTT | CASSRAGGGNQPQHF
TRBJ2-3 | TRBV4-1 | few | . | TGCGCCAGCAGTCAACCCCGGCAGGGCTTGGTGGGCACAGATACGCAGTATTTT | CASSQPRQGLVGTDTQYF
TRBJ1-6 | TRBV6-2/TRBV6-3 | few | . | TGTGCCAGCAGTTACGGCATCGCGCGTAATTCACCCCTCCACTTT | CASSYGIARNSPLHF
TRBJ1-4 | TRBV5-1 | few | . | TGCGCCAGCAGCTTGTTACCGGACCCTAATGAAAAACTGTTTTTT | CASSLLPDPNEKLFF
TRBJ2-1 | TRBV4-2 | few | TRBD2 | TGTGCCAGCAGCCAAGAGGTGCGGGAGGGAAGATACAATGAGCAGTTCTTC | CASSQEVREGRYNEQFF
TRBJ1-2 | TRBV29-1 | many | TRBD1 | TGCAGCGTTGAAGGACAGGGGCTCGGCTATGGCTACACCTTC | CSVEGQGLGYGYTF
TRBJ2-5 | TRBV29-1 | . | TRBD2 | TGCAGCGTTGGGGAAGAAGCGGGGTCAGAGACCCAGTACTTC | CSVGEEAGSETQYF
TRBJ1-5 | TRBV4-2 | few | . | TGTGCCAGCAGCCAATCTGGGGGCGGTCCGAGGGCCCAGCATTTT | CASSQSGGGPRAQHF
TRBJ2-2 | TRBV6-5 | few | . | TGTGCCAGCAGTTACGAGCCGTGGGGCACCGGGGAGCTGTTTTTT | CASSYEPWGTGELFF
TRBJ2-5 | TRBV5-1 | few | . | TGCGCCAGCAGCTTGGCGGGCGTTTTGGAGACCCAGTACTTC | CASSLAGVLETQYF
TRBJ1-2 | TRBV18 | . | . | TGTGCCAGCTCACCACCGAATAGGGCGGGGGACTATGGCTACACCTTC | CASSPPNRAGDYGYTF
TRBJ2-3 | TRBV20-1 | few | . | TGCAGTGCTAACCCCGGGGGGCGGGGCACAGATACGCAGTATTTT | CSANPGGRGTDTQYF
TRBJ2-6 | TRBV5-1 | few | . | TGCGCCAGCAGCTTGGAAGACTCTGGGGCCAACGTCCTGACTTTC | CASSLEDSGANVLTF
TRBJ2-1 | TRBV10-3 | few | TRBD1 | TGTGCCATCAGTACAGGGGATGAGCAGTTCTTC | CAISTGDEQFF
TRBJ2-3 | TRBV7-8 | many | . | TGTGCCAGCAGCCCGTCTAGGTATGGGGATACGCAGTATTTT | CASSPSRYGDTQYF
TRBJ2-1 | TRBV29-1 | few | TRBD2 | TGCACCGCCGGTCTAGCGGGAGGCAATGAGCAGTTCTTC | CTAGLAGGNEQFF
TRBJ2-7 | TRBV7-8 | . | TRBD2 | TGTGCCAGCAGCTTGGGAGGGAGCGGGGGTTACGAGCAGTACTTC | CASSLGGSGGYEQYF
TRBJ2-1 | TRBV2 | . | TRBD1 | TGTGCCAGCAGTGATCGGGAATGGGACAGGGTGGTTAGTTCCTACAATGAGCAGTTCTTC | CASSDREWDRVVSSYNEQFF
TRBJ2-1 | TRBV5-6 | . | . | TGTGCCAGCAGCTTGGTGGGCGGGGGCCTCTCCTACAATGAGCAGTTCTTC | CASSLVGGGLSYNEQFF
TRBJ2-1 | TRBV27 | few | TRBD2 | TGTGCCAGCAGTAGGCTAGCGGGAGGGGGTGAGCAGTTCTTC | CASSRLAGGGEQFF
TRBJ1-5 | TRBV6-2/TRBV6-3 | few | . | TGTGCCAGCAGTTATGGTGCCGGGTCTCAGCCCCAGCATTTT | CASSYGAGSQPQHF
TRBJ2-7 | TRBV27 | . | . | TGTGCCAGCAGTTCAATGGCCTCGGACGAGCAGTACTTC | CASSSMASDEQYF